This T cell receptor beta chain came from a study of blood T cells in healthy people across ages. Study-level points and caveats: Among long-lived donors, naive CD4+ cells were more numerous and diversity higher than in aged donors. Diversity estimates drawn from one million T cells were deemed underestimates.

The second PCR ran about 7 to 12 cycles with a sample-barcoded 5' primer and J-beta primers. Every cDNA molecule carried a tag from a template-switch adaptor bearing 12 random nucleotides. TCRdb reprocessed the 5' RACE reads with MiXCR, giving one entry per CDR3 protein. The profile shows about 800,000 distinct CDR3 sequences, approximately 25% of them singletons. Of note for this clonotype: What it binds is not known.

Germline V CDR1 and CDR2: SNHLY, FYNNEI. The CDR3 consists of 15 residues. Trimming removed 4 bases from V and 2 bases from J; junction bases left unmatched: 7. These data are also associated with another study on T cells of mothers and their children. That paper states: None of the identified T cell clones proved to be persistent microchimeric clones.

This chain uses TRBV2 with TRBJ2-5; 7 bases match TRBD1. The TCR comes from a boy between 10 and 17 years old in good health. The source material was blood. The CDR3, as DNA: TGTGCCAGCAGTGTAGGACAGGCTACTCAAGAGACCCAGTACTTC. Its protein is CASSVGQATQETQYF. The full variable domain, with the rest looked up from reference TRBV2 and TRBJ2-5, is EPEVTQTPSHQVTQMGQEVILRCVPISNHLYFYWYRQILGQKVEFLVSFYNNEISEKSEIFDDQFSVERPDGSNFTLKIRSTKLEDSAMYFCASSVGQATQETQYFGPGTRLLVL.